The 5 T cell receptor beta chains below come from one sample, sequenced in a study of blood T cell repertoires in COVID-19. Generated by immunoSEQ multiplex PCR, the TCRdb table keeps only in-frame clones and is missing some. The data contain some 300,000 clones, under 90% of them seen just once; the ten biggest clones take up around 1.9%. Specimen: peripheral blood. The receptors were gathered from a woman under 40 with COVID-19, enrolled during active disease.

This clone has a single count. This sequence joins TRBV2 and TRBJ2-7, with D perhaps matching TRBD2 (5 bases). CDR1 and CDR2 (germline): SNHLY, FYNNEI. There are 13 residues in the CDR3. V was trimmed by 4 bases and J by 7 bases, leaving 14 bases between them. CDR3 loop: CASSVEVLGEQYV. DNA for the CDR3: TGTGCCAGCAGTGTGGAGGTTTTAGGGGAGCAGTACGTC.

This chain links TRBV5-1 with TRBJ2-1; TRBD2 might be the D (6 bases). The germline CDR1 and CDR2 sequences are SGHRS and YFSETQ. The length of the CDR3 is 17 residues. V lost 4 bases, J lost 7 bases, and 24 bases lay in between. The CDR3 loop is CASSPDIGGGVRNEQFF. As DNA, the CDR3 is TGCGCCAGCAGCCCTGATATTGGGGGAGGAGTCCGGAATGAGCAGTTCTTC.

The chain links TRBV11-3 to TRBJ2-5; D perhaps matches TRBD2 (5 bases). Germline values: CDR1 SGHNT, CDR2 YENEEA. The CDR3 has 15 residues. The V and J ends lost 1 base and 2 bases respectively, with 11 bases between them. This chain's CDR3 is CASSLVRGLQETQYF. For the CDR3, the DNA is TGTGCCAGCAGCTTAGTTCGCGGGTTGCAAGAGACCCAGTACTTC.

This clone has just a few counts. The J gene is TRBJ2-2, the V gene TRBV29-1, with 7 nucleotides matching TRBD2. V gave up 7 bases and J gave up 1 base; unmatched junction bases: 6. CDR1 is SQVTM, CDR2 ANQGSEA, per germline. The CDR3 runs 14 residues. CDR3 region: CSAAGTKNTGELFF. The CDR3 DNA is TGCAGCGCAGCCGGGACTAAGAACACCGGGGAGCTGTTTTTT.

This chain connects TRBV6-1 to TRBJ1-6, with 7 positions matching TRBD1. With 4 bases clipped from V and 6 bases from J, the junction kept 18 bases outside the gene matches. Germline values: CDR1 MNHNS, CDR2 SASEGT. The CDR3 consists of 19 residues. CDR3 sequence (DNA): TGTGCCAGCAGTGTGGGGAATTGGGCGGAGGGGGCGCGTAATTCACCCCTCCACTTT. This encodes CASSVGNWAEGARNSPLHF.